This TCR beta chain emerged from a study of control samples from healthy donors and cancer patients. The germline gives CDR1 LGHDT, CDR2 YNNKEL (reference sequence). This CDR3 is 15 amino acids long. The V end was cut by 7 bases, the J end by 0 bases, with 14 bases between. This clone was picked up one time. The protocol was immunoSEQ multiplex PCR, while the TCRdb copy is restricted to in-frame clones and leaves out a portion. This table has 100,000 to 150,000 clones, around nine tenths appearing once. Source material: PBMCs. This clonotype was sampled from a man aged 50 to 59 with head and neck cancer. This sequence joins TRBV3-1 (or the pseudogene TRBV3-2) and TRBJ2-3; weak D call: TRBD1 (5 bases). CDR3: CASTLGATSTDTQYF. For the CDR3, the DNA is TGTGCCAGCACCCTAGGGGCAACTAGCACAGATACGCAGTATTTT.